Listed here are 30 T cell receptor beta chains from one sample, sequenced in a study of T-cell reconstitution after alpha-beta-depleted transplantation in children. Researchers prepared the TCRbeta library using unique molecular identifiers, the study reports. TCRdb independently ran MiXCR on the PCR reads; one entry per CDR3 protein. The data hold hundreds of thousands of distinct CDR3 sequences, with about a quarter observed a single time. The sample consisted of PBMCs, taken before TCRalphabeta/CD19-depleted stem cell transplant. The receptors stem from a girl between 2 and 10 years old with Fanconi anemia, due to receive a stem cell transplant.

This clonotype was recorded once. The rearrangement joins TRBV27 to TRBJ2-3; 9 nucleotides agree with TRBD2. Per the germline V gene, CDR1 is MNHEY and CDR2 is SMNVEV (reference sequence). This CDR3 is built from 15 residues. The J segment lost 2 bases and the V segment lost 7 bases, leaving 7 bases of the junction unmatched. The CDR3 DNA reads as TGTGCCAGCAATCTAGCGGGACTACCCACAGATACGCAGTATTTT. Its protein product is CASNLAGLPTDTQYF.

The genes are TRBV20-1 and TRBJ2-1, with 9 bases lining up with TRBD2. V shed 3 bases, J shed 2 bases, and the junction held 5 bases outside the gene matches. This CDR3 is 15 amino acids long. Germline CDR1 and CDR2: DFQATT and SNEGSKA (reference sequence). The CDR3 sequence: CSASMLAGPYNEQFF. CDR3 DNA sequence: TGCAGTGCTAGTATGCTAGCGGGGCCCTACAATGAGCAGTTCTTC.

This clonotype was seen at least ten times. This rearrangement joins TRBV12-3 or TRBV12-4 to TRBJ2-1; the match to TRBD2 covers 8 bases. The CDR3 has 15 residues. The ends lost 8 bases at V and 5 bases at J; junction bases unmatched: 11. Written as DNA, the CDR3 is TGTGCCAGCTGTGTAAGCGGGAGAGTAAACAATGAGCAGTTCTTC. This translates into CASCVSGRVNNEQFF.

This clonotype showed up just a few times. The gene calls are TRBV28 and TRBJ2-1; D possibly matches TRBD1 or TRBD2 (5 bases each). CDR3 size: 16 residues. Germline V gene data show CDR1 as MDHEN and CDR2 as SYDVKM. V lost 7 bases, J lost 4 bases, and 20 bases lay in between. The CDR3 loop is CASTLWGTNVYNEQFF. In nucleotides, the CDR3 is TGTGCCAGCACCCTATGGGGGACGAACGTTTACAATGAGCAGTTCTTC.

This chain connects TRBV20-1 to TRBJ2-5; tentatively, D is TRBD1 (5 bases). This CDR3 comprises 15 residues. In germline, CDR1 is DFQATT, CDR2 SNEGSKA (reference sequence). V was clipped by 0 bases and J by 1 base, with 12 bases between them. The CDR3 loop reads CSARDLRTTQETQYF. The DNA for the CDR3 is TGCAGTGCTAGAGATTTGCGGACAACCCAAGAGACCCAGTACTTC.

This clonotype has ten or more counts. The CDR3 coding sequence is TGTGCCAGCAGCCACGTTCGGGTTTTCTACAATGAGCAGTTCTTC. The encoded protein is CASSHVRVFYNEQFF. The rearrangement links TRBV12-3 or TRBV12-4 to TRBJ2-1; D not certain. The CDR3 is 15 amino acids. V was pared by 6 bases and J by 3 bases, with 15 bases between.

This clonotype has ten or more counts. The chain links TRBV20-1 to TRBJ1-6, with a weak D call TRBD1 (5 bases). This CDR3 has 14 amino acids. V was trimmed by 3 bases and J by 13 bases, leaving 19 bases between them. Per germline, CDR1 DFQATT and CDR2 SNEGSKA (reference sequence). The CDR3 sequence is CSARGTLVFLPLHF. For the CDR3, the DNA is TGCAGTGCTAGGGGGACCCTCGTTTTTCTGCCCCTCCACTTT.

J is TRBJ1-2 and V is TRBV5-1; 7 bases fit TRBD1. The germline CDR1 and CDR2 sequences are SGHRS and YFSETQ. The CDR3 spans 13 residues. V trimming: 4 bases; J trimming: 3 bases; junction bases outside the gene matches: 3. DNA of the CDR3: TGCGCCAGCAGCACCGGGACAGACTATGGCTACACCTTC. Amino acids: CASSTGTDYGYTF.

This chain uses TRBV20-1 with TRBJ1-1; 9 bases fit TRBD1. Germline V CDR1 and CDR2: DFQATT, SNEGSKA (reference sequence). Trimming took 6 bases from V and 5 from J; bases not matched to a gene: 10. The CDR3 extends over 14 amino acids. The CDR3, as DNA: TGCAGTGCCGTCCCGGGACAGGGTGTGACTGAAGCTTTCTTT. Translation gives CSAVPGQGVTEAFF.

The CDR3 nucleotides are TGCAGCGTTGATGTCTGGCTAGCGGGGGCCTACGAGCAGTACTTC. This translates into CSVDVWLAGAYEQYF. The chain joins TRBV29-1 to TRBJ2-7; the match to TRBD2 covers 10 bases. This CDR3 is built from 15 residues. V trimming: 3 bases; J trimming: 2 bases; junction bases outside the gene matches: 7. The germline CDR1 and CDR2 sequences are SQVTM and ANQGSEA.

This rearrangement joins TRBV3-1 to TRBJ2-5; possible D gene TRBD2, 6 bases. This CDR3 is 14 amino acids long. Germline CDR1 LGHDT, CDR2 YNNKEL (reference sequence). V lost 3 bases and J lost 3, with 11 bases in between. CDR3 in amino acids: CASSQPGGEETQYF. DNA for the CDR3: TGTGCCAGCAGCCAGCCCGGGGGAGAAGAGACCCAGTACTTC.

The chain uses TRBV28 and TRBJ2-1, with 9 positions matching TRBD2. Trimming at V came to 6 bases and at J to 8 bases, leaving 11 bases not matched to a gene. The CDR3 length is 15 residues. CDR1 and CDR2 from the germline V gene are MDHEN and SYDVKM. The CDR3 region is CASSHRWREGHEQFF. In DNA, the CDR3 is TGTGCCAGCAGCCATCGTTGGCGGGAGGGCCATGAGCAGTTCTTC. The full variable domain, rest sourced from reference TRBV28 and TRBJ2-1, is DVKVTQSSRYLVKRTGEKVFLECVQDMDHENMFWYRQDPGLGLRLIYFSYDVKMKEKGDIPEGYSVSREKKERFSLILESASTNQTSMYLCASSHRWREGHEQFFGPGTRLTVL.

This clonotype turned up a few times. This rearrangement joins TRBV6-5 to TRBJ2-1, with D uncertain. The germline V gene encodes CDR1 MNHEY and CDR2 SVGAGI. The CDR3 is 15 residues long. V lost 1 base and J 2 bases, leaving 9 bases between the germline ends. CDR3 residues: CASSYFGEAYNEQFF. In DNA form, the CDR3 reads TGTGCCAGCAGTTACTTTGGTGAGGCCTACAATGAGCAGTTCTTC.

This clonotype was picked up many times. A junction end diverges from the germline sequence, so it may reflect a read error. The rearrangement joins TRBV4-2 to TRBJ2-1; D might be TRBD2 (5 bases). In germline, CDR1 is LGHNA, CDR2 YNFKEQ. The CDR3 sequence is 16 residues long. CDR3 sequence (DNA): TGTGCCAGCAGCCAAGATGTAGCGTATGGGTACAGTGAGCAGTTCTTC. This sequence encodes CASSQDVAYGYSEQFF.

This clonotype came up a few times. The chain carries TRBV18 and TRBJ2-5; D perhaps matches TRBD2 (5 bases). Germline CDR1 reads KGHSH; CDR2 reads LQKENI. The CDR3 has 13 residues. V was cut by 8 bases and J by 1 base, with 11 bases left in between. CDR3 protein: CASSPGLQETQYF. The CDR3 coding sequence is TGTGCCAGCAGCCCCGGACTCCAAGAGACCCAGTACTTC.

This clonotype was found a few times. The rearrangement joins TRBV11-3 to TRBJ2-3; unclear D gene. Trimming cost V 1 base and J 2 bases, with 7 bases left between them. Germline assignment: CDR1 SGHNT and CDR2 YENEEA. The length of the CDR3 is 14 residues. CDR3 in amino acids: CASSLAGPTDTQYF. CDR3 nucleotides: TGTGCCAGCAGCTTAGCGGGTCCCACAGATACGCAGTATTTT.

The chain is built from TRBV7-2 and TRBJ2-3, with 10 bases fitting TRBD2. V lost 6 bases to trimming and J lost 6 bases; unmatched junction nucleotides: 9. This CDR3 has 15 residues. CDR1 and CDR2 from the germline V gene are SGHTA and FQGNSA. The CDR3 DNA follows: TGTGCCAGCAGGCCAGCGGGGGGGCGAGAGGATACGCAGTATTTT. Translated, it gives CASRPAGGREDTQYF.

This clonotype was seen a handful of times. This sequence joins TRBV27 and TRBJ1-5; D remains unclear. This CDR3 region has 16 residues. Between the trimmed V and J ends, which lost 2 bases and 0 bases, there was a span of 11 bases. Germline V CDR1 and CDR2: MNHEY, SMNVEV (reference sequence). CDR3 sequence: CASSLIGQHSNQPQHF. The CDR3 bases are TGTGCCAGCAGTTTAATAGGTCAACATAGCAATCAGCCCCAGCATTTT.

This clonotype appeared many times. The V gene is TRBV15, the J gene TRBJ2-1, with no clear D. CDR3 length: 13 amino acids. The V end was cut by 4 bases, the J end by 3 bases, with 7 bases between. Per germline, CDR1 LNHNV and CDR2 YYDKDF (reference sequence). The CDR3 is CATSMRSYNEQFF. CDR3 in DNA: TGTGCCACCAGCATGCGCAGCTACAATGAGCAGTTCTTC.

This clonotype has ten or more counts. This chain links TRBV5-4 with TRBJ2-7; 9 positions agree with TRBD1. This CDR3 spans 14 amino acids. Unmatched junction bases numbered 3, after V lost 2 bases and J lost 3 bases. The germline gives CDR1 SGHNT, CDR2 YYREEE (reference sequence). The CDR3 region has the DNA TGTGCCAGCAGCTTTAGACAGGGGGACTACGAGCAGTACTTC. Translation gives CASSFRQGDYEQYF.

This clonotype was picked up many times. The chain employs TRBV5-1 and TRBJ2-5; 12 bases are shared with TRBD2. Losses at the gene ends were 4 bases for V and 5 bases for J; bases not matched to a gene: 3. This CDR3 spans 14 amino acids. CDR1 and CDR2 (germline): SGHRS, YFSETQ. The CDR3 here is CASSPGTSGETQYF. CDR3 in DNA: TGCGCCAGCAGCCCTGGGACTAGCGGGGAGACCCAGTACTTC.

This clonotype was seen many times. The rearrangement joins TRBV20-1 to TRBJ2-3; D is possibly TRBD1 (6 bases). CDR3 size: 15 residues. Trimming took off 0 bases at V and 0 bases at J, with 10 bases between the two ends. The V gene's germline CDR1 is DFQATT and CDR2 SNEGSKA (reference sequence). The CDR3 sequence is CSARDPQGSTDTQYF. CDR3 DNA: TGCAGTGCTAGAGATCCCCAGGGGAGCACAGATACGCAGTATTTT.

The chain carries TRBV7-6 and TRBJ2-3; 8 positions match TRBD2. Germline V gives CDR1 SGHVS, CDR2 FNYEAQ. Losses at the gene ends were 1 base for V and 11 bases for J; bases not matched to a gene: 2. This CDR3 region has 12 residues. CDR3 bases: TGTGCCAGCAGCTTAGAGCGGGAGAAGCAGTATTTT. This encodes CASSLEREKQYF.

This clonotype was observed at least ten times. The chain recombines TRBV20-1 with TRBJ1-2; TRBD1 matches 7 bases. The germline CDR1 and CDR2 sequences are DFQATT and SNEGSKA (reference sequence). The junction had 4 bases not matched to a gene; V was cut back by 2 bases and J by 1 base. The CDR3 totals 14 residues. CDR3 loop: CSARQTGLNYGYTF. CDR3 nucleotides: TGCAGTGCTAGACAGACAGGGCTTAACTATGGCTACACCTTC.

This clonotype was detected only a few times. This chain connects TRBV20-1 to TRBJ1-2; D call uncertain. Trimming took off 5 bases at V and 5 bases at J, with 15 bases between the two ends. The CDR3 covers 13 residues. The germline CDR1 and CDR2 sequences are DFQATT and SNEGSKA (reference sequence). CDR3 residues: CSAPLKEVYGYTF. In DNA, the CDR3 is TGCAGTGCTCCCCTAAAGGAGGTATATGGCTACACCTTC.

This clonotype was detected a few times. The V gene is TRBV28, the J gene TRBJ2-7, with TRBD1 matching over 7 bases. V was pared by 6 bases and J by 1 base, with 9 bases of the junction left unmatched. The length of the CDR3 is 15 residues. The germline V gene has CDR1 MDHEN and CDR2 SYDVKM. The CDR3 here is CASSLTATGSYEQYF. Written as DNA, the CDR3 is TGTGCCAGCAGCCTTACCGCGACAGGGTCCTACGAGCAGTACTTC.

The table lists this clonotype with many counts. V gene TRBV6-5 combines with J gene TRBJ2-5, with D maybe TRBD2 (5 bases). The CDR3 covers 15 residues. Germline V lookup: CDR1 MNHEY, CDR2 SVGAGI. Deletions cut 2 bases from V and 2 bases from J, with 12 bases between. The CDR3 DNA reads TGTGCCAGCAGTTACCGCCCTAGCAGGCAAGAGACCCAGTACTTC. It encodes CASSYRPSRQETQYF.

This clonotype was seen more than once but under ten times. V gene TRBV5-1 combines with J gene TRBJ2-5; 15 nucleotides align to TRBD2. V trimming: 7 bases; J trimming: 5 bases; junction bases outside the gene matches: 3. The germline CDR1 and CDR2 sequences are SGHRS and YFSETQ. This CDR3 has 14 amino acids. CDR3 bases: TGCGCCAGCTCCGGACTAGCGGGGGGGGAGACCCAGTACTTC. Its translation is CASSGLAGGETQYF.

This clonotype was counted ten times or more. This rearrangement joins TRBV29-1 to TRBJ2-1; the D is unclear. The CDR3 extends over 11 amino acids. Per the germline V gene, CDR1 is SQVTM and CDR2 is ANQGSEA. V was trimmed by 0 bases and J by 8 bases, leaving 5 bases between them. In DNA, the CDR3 is TGCAGCGTTGAAGATGGGTATGAGCAGTTCTTC. Translation: CSVEDGYEQFF.

This clonotype was observed many times. The CDR3 reads CAITEGLYTDTQYF. The CDR3 DNA reads TGTGCCATCACTGAAGGACTTTACACAGATACGCAGTATTTT. The chain is built from TRBV10-3 and TRBJ2-3; maybe TRBD2 (5 bases). Germline V lookup: CDR1 ENHRY, CDR2 SYGVKD. Between the trimmed V and J ends, which lost 7 bases and 2 bases, there was a span of 13 bases. CDR3 length equals 14 residues.